The T cell receptor beta chain described here comes from a study of early T cells in non-severe SARS-CoV-2 infection. Study context: Sequencing was performed on bulk RNA from unsorted whole blood, leaving chains unpaired.

Molecules of cDNA were individually given unique molecular identifiers that were attached to them. One entry per CDR3 protein, called by TCRdb with MiXCR from the 5' RACE reads. In the table there are about 25,000 distinct CDR3 sequences, 4.3% of which are singletons. This clonotype was picked up many times. Its antigen is not known. Trimming took 5 bases from V and 1 from J, leaving 11 bases between them. The CDR3 consists of 14 residues. CDR1 is MNHEY, CDR2 SMNVEV, per germline (reference sequence). Findings of the study overall: CD4 and private specificities were missed by VDJdb matching, which favored anti-spike CD8 responses.

What was sequenced was whole blood. The TCR originated in an adult who was a healthcare worker with PCR-confirmed SARS-CoV-2 infection or an uninfected control (not recorded which). This chain connects TRBV27 to TRBJ1-1, with a weak D call TRBD1 (5 bases). CDR3 nucleotide sequence: TGTGCCAGCAGTCCTCGACAGCCGAACACTGAAGCTTTCTTT. It encodes CASSPRQPNTEAFF.